This entry features one T cell receptor beta chain sequence. Methods used by the authors: Researchers report that nucleated cell counts were estimated from reference gene primer amplification. The table came from immunoSEQ multiplex PCR; TCRdb's copy has only in-frame clones and leaves some out. The DNA was the basis for D and trimming; V, J and clone size are from that table. The table shows about 130,000 clones, with around 86% occurring only once. This record comes from a study of blood T cell repertoires in COVID-19. Study-level background: Sites across the United States, Italy and Spain contributed samples from acute and convalescent COVID-19. Sources were T cells, B-cell-depleted T cells, or PBMCs; the material itself was cDNA or gDNA.

This CDR3 comprises 17 residues. CDR1 LGHNA and CDR2 YSLEER come from the germline V gene. V was clipped by 2 bases and J by 2 bases, with 13 bases between them. The specimen was peripheral blood. The V and J genes are TRBV4-3 and TRBJ2-6; D possibly corresponds to TRBD2 (6 bases). The clonotype comes from a man older than 75 with active or convalescent COVID-19. The CDR3: CASSQLPPGAGANVLTF. Written as DNA, the CDR3 is TGCGCCAGCAGCCAACTTCCCCCGGGGGCTGGGGCCAACGTCCTGACTTTC.